The next 2 T cell receptor beta chains were all read from a single sample in a study of PD-L1 blockade in urothelial cancer. Assay used: immunoSEQ multiplex PCR; TCRdb lists only in-frame clones, some missing. This sample has 70,000 to 85,000 clones, with roughly 84% found just once. The sample consisted of PBMCs, taken around atezolizumab (anti-PD-L1) treatment. The receptors come from a man aged 70 or older with urothelial cancer.

The chain is built from TRBV29-1 and TRBJ1-1; D is unresolved. CDR1 is SQVTM and CDR2 is ANQGSEA in the germline V gene. The CDR3 is 14 residues long. V dropped 4 bases and J dropped 1 base, with 13 bases sitting between them. The CDR3 sequence: CSVVSTESNTEAFF. In DNA, the CDR3 is TGCAGCGTTGTATCAACAGAATCGAACACTGAAGCTTTCTTT.

The rearrangement uses TRBV5-5 and TRBJ1-1; 7 bases fit TRBD1. J was trimmed by 1 base and V by 0 bases; bases with no gene match: 0. This CDR3 is built from 14 residues. Germline CDR1 and CDR2: SGHKS and YYEKEE (reference sequence). The DNA for the CDR3 is TGTGCCAGCAGCTTGGACAGGGGGAACACTGAAGCTTTCTTT. Translating gives CASSLDRGNTEAFF.